These 13 T cell receptor beta chains share one sample of origin, sequenced in a study of cytomegalovirus exposure and HLA in healthy donors (dated by TCRdb to the late 2010s). The receptor library was made with the immunoSEQ multiplex PCR assay. For the multiplex PCR, a mixture combining 60 forward primers for TCR Vbeta segments and 13 reverse primers for TCR Jbeta segments was used. The clones in this table, taken by TCRdb from immuneACCESS, are in-frame only. Not every clone is retained; where verified, under half of the shortfall comes from an unresolved V gene, and the cause of the rest is unknown. The table for this sample lists around 200,000 clones; almost 85% of them were counted only once. Less than 2.5% of the sample belongs to the ten largest clones. The sample taken for sequencing was PBMCs. The receptors here all came from a woman aged 45-65 years in good health and CMV-seronegative.

V usage is TRBV9 and J usage is TRBJ2-2; D remains unclear. Germline loops: CDR1 SGDLS, CDR2 YYNGEE. The CDR3 covers 15 residues. With 3 bases removed from V and 2 bases from J, the gap between germline ends came to 11 bases. The CDR3 loop is CASSANAANTGELFF. CDR3 nucleotides: TGTGCCAGCAGCGCGAACGCGGCCAACACCGGGGAGCTGTTTTTT.

This chain uses TRBV5-8 with TRBJ1-2; 8 bases are a match to TRBD1. The CDR3 extends over 13 amino acids. The V and J ends lost 2 bases and 10 bases, in that order; junction bases with no gene match: 7. Germline V gene sequence: CDR1 SGHTS, CDR2 YDEGEE. The CDR3 here is CASSFGTGDVYTF. DNA for the CDR3: TGTGCCAGCAGCTTCGGGACAGGAGACGTCTACACCTTC.

V is TRBV7-2 and J is TRBJ1-1; D is ambiguous. Germline V gene lookup returns CDR1 SGHTA and CDR2 FQGNSA. The length of the CDR3 is 14 residues. With 3 bases removed from V and 3 bases from J, the gap between germline ends came to 11 bases. CDR3 bases: TGTGCCAGCAGCTTGGGCCTGAGGGACACTGAAGCTTTCTTT. Encoded protein: CASSLGLRDTEAFF.

V usage is TRBV14 and J usage is TRBJ1-1, with a weak D call TRBD1 (5 bases). Trimming took off 4 bases at V and 6 bases at J, with 15 bases between the two ends. Germline V gene sequence: CDR1 SGHDN, CDR2 FVKESK. CDR3 length equals 14 residues. CDR3 nucleotide sequence: TGTGCCAGCAGCCGAGTTCTTCAGGGCTCTGAAGCTTTCTTT. Translated: CASSRVLQGSEAFF.

The chain carries TRBV19 and TRBJ2-7; possible D gene TRBD1, 5 bases. V was clipped by 5 bases and J by 2 bases, with 10 bases between them. The CDR3 runs 13 residues. Germline V gives CDR1 LNHDA, CDR2 SQIVND (reference sequence). CDR3 sequence: CASSLGAAYEQYF. CDR3 coding DNA: TGTGCCAGTAGTCTAGGGGCAGCCTACGAGCAGTACTTC.

About this clone: At one end, the junction sequence differs from germline, possibly due to a read error. The V and J genes are TRBV29-1 and TRBJ1-5, with 10 bases that match TRBD1. The CDR3 runs 14 residues. Germline lookup yields CDR1 SQVTM and CDR2 ANQGSEA. The CDR3 loop is CSVGDRGSHQPQHF. DNA for the CDR3: TGCAGCGTTGGGGACAGGGGTAGCCATCAGCCCCAGCATTTT.

The V and J genes are TRBV9 and TRBJ1-3; D may be TRBD1 (5 bases). V was clipped by 2 bases and J by 0 bases, with 12 bases between them. The CDR3 contains 16 residues. CDR1 is SGDLS, CDR2 YYNGEE, per germline. CDR3: CASSVLGRDSGNTIYF. As DNA, the CDR3 is TGTGCCAGCAGCGTCCTAGGCAGGGACTCTGGAAACACCATATATTTT.

This chain joins TRBV2 and TRBJ1-5; 10 nucleotides align to TRBD1. The CDR3 loop spans 14 amino acids. In germline, CDR1 is SNHLY, CDR2 FYNNEI. V shed 6 bases, J shed 6 bases, and the junction held 5 bases outside the gene matches. CDR3 region: CASRGTGDIQPQHF. The CDR3 DNA reads TGTGCCAGCAGAGGGACAGGGGATATTCAGCCCCAGCATTTT. Using reference TRBV2 and TRBJ1-5 for the parts outside the CDR3, the full variable domain is EPEVTQTPSHQVTQMGQEVILRCVPISNHLYFYWYRQILGQKVEFLVSFYNNEISEKSEIFDDQFSVERPDGSNFTLKIRSTKLEDSAMYFCASRGTGDIQPQHFGDGTRLSIL.

This clone has a handful of counts. V usage is TRBV11-3 and J usage is TRBJ2-7, with TRBD2 as a possible D gene (6 bases). Trimming left V 5 bases short and J 2 bases short, with 13 bases between. Germline V gene data show CDR1 as SGHNT and CDR2 as YENEEA. This CDR3 has 14 amino acids. In nucleotides, the CDR3 is TGTGCCAGCAGCCTAGGACGGGGGACCTACGAGCAGTACTTC. This encodes CASSLGRGTYEQYF.

This clone was recorded only once. This rearrangement joins TRBV2 to TRBJ2-7; D perhaps matches TRBD2 (6 bases). Per germline, CDR1 SNHLY and CDR2 FYNNEI. This CDR3 is 13 amino acids long. V dropped 8 bases and J dropped 6 bases, with 17 bases sitting between them. This chain's CDR3 is CASGLLQVGEQYF. CDR3 DNA sequence: TGTGCCAGCGGACTACTACAGGTGGGCGAGCAGTACTTC.

This chain uses TRBV5-8 with TRBJ1-5, with 8 bases that match TRBD1. Germline V CDR1 and CDR2: SGHTS, YDEGEE. The junction had 9 bases not matched to a gene; V was cut back by 2 bases and J by 2 bases. The CDR3 contains 17 residues. The CDR3 region is CASSLDPTGAGNQPQHF. The CDR3 nucleotides are TGTGCCAGCAGCTTAGATCCGACAGGGGCGGGCAATCAGCCCCAGCATTTT.

The gene calls are TRBV18 and TRBJ2-5; D call uncertain. Germline loops: CDR1 KGHSH, CDR2 LQKENI. Between the trimmed V and J ends, which lost 3 bases and 5 bases, there was a span of 10 bases. The CDR3 covers 13 residues. CDR3 nucleotides: TGTGCCAGCTCACCCCAAAACGGGGAGACCCAGTACTTC. This sequence encodes CASSPQNGETQYF. The full variable domain, rest sourced from reference TRBV18 and TRBJ2-5, is NAGVMQNPRHLVRRRGQEARLRCSPMKGHSHVYWYRQLPEEGLKFMVYLQKENIIDESGMPKERFSAEFPKEGPSILRIQQVVRGDSAAYFCASSPQNGETQYFGPGTRLLVL.

This chain joins TRBV5-1 and TRBJ2-5; D may be TRBD2 (6 bases). The V end was cut by 0 bases, the J end by 5 bases, with 17 bases between. Germline CDR1 and CDR2: SGHRS and YFSETQ. This CDR3 has 16 amino acids. The CDR3 DNA reads as TGCGCCAGCAGCTTGGCAACGACGGGAGCTCGGGAGACCCAGTACTTC. Residues: CASSLATTGARETQYF.